This is a list of T cell receptor beta chains from one sample in a study of T cells in Graves' hyperthyroidism and ophthalmopathy. MiXCR, applied by TCRdb to the multiplex PCR reads, yields one record per CDR3 protein. Here the sample spans approximately 370,000 distinct CDR3 sequences, about a sixth being singletons. The sample comprised blood. These receptors came from a woman in her twenties or thirties with Graves' hyperthyroidism that later progressed to Graves' ophthalmopathy. The CDR3 runs from the conserved cysteine through the conserved F or W. D genes are given only for firm matches. Not every row has a clone size; where given, it reads once, few, many or a size class.

TRBV29-1	TRBD1	TRBJ2-7	many	CSVKGTGNSYEQYF	TGCAGCGTTAAGGGGACAGGGAACTCCTACGAGCAGTACTTC
TRBV12-3/TRBV12-4	.	TRBJ2-7	many	CASSLGAGSGEQYF	TGTGCCAGCAGTTTAGGGGCCGGGTCGGGCGAGCAGTACTTC
TRBV28	.	TRBJ2-3	many	CASRKGTTDTQYF	TGTGCCAGCAGAAAGGGTACCACAGATACGCAGTATTTT
TRBV3-1	.	TRBJ2-7	many	CASSQKGAAYEQYF	TGTGCCAGCAGCCAAAAGGGCGCCGCCTACGAGCAGTACTTC
TRBV20-1	.	TRBJ1-2	many	CSASGIGTAGLAYGYTF	TGCAGTGCTAGTGGAATTGGGACCGCCGGCCTGGCCTATGGCTACACCTTC
TRBV20-1	.	TRBJ1-2	.	CSARGVSYYGYTF	TGCAGTGCTAGGGGGGTTTCGTACTATGGCTACACCTTC
TRBV11-2	.	TRBJ2-1	.	CASSLGPGPYNEQFF	TGTGCCAGCAGCTTAGGACCAGGCCCTTACAATGAGCAGTTCTTC
TRBV3-1	.	TRBJ2-2	few	CASSQGVGAGTGELFF	TGTGCCAGCAGCCAAGGAGTGGGGGCCGGCACCGGGGAGCTGTTTTTT
TRBV4-1	TRBD2	TRBJ2-1	.	CASSQGAGVPYNEQFF	TGCGCCAGCAGCCAAGGAGCGGGAGTCCCCTACAATGAGCAGTTCTTC
TRBV29-1	.	TRBJ2-5	few	CSVEKIQETQYF	TGCAGCGTTGAAAAAATCCAAGAGACCCAGTACTTC
TRBV10-3	.	TRBJ1-4	.	CAISESVISGKKLFF	TGTGCCATCAGTGAGTCGGTAATCTCGGGCAAAAAACTGTTTTTT
TRBV29-1	TRBD1	TRBJ1-2	many	CSVLLKQGALGYTF	TGCAGCGTTCTCCTCAAGCAGGGGGCTCTTGGCTACACCTTC
TRBV18	.	TRBJ2-3	few	CASSPGVDDTQYF	TGTGCCAGCTCACCAGGGGTCGATGATACGCAGTATTTT
TRBV4-1	.	TRBJ2-1	many	CASSQDQTASSYNEQFF	TGCGCCAGCAGCCAAGATCAGACAGCGAGCTCCTACAATGAGCAGTTCTTC
TRBV5-5	.	TRBJ2-7	.	CASSLLGEQYF	TGTGCCAGCAGCTTGTTGGGGGAGCAGTACTTC
TRBV29-1	TRBD1	TRBJ2-5	many	CSGTGGWQETQYF	TGCAGCGGGACAGGGGGCTGGCAAGAGACCCAGTACTTC
TRBV13	TRBD2	TRBJ2-3	few	CASSLDGLAGGTDTQYF	TGTGCCAGCAGCTTAGACGGACTAGCGGGGGGTACAGATACGCAGTATTTT
TRBV15	.	TRBJ2-6	.	CATSRDRAGPLSGANVLTF	TGTGCCACCAGCAGAGATCGGGCAGGTCCCCTCTCTGGGGCCAACGTCCTGACTTTC
TRBV5-1	.	TRBJ1-2	.	CASSLDWPPNYGYTF	TGCGCCAGCAGCTTGGATTGGCCGCCTAACTATGGCTACACCTTC
TRBV29-1	TRBD2	TRBJ2-3	many	CSVEGARRAGVLTDTQYF	TGCAGCGTTGAAGGCGCGCGGCGGGCGGGAGTTCTGACAGATACGCAGTATTTT
TRBV7-9	.	TRBJ2-7	few	CASSSPGGNYEQYF	TGTGCCAGCAGCTCGCCCGGGGGCAACTACGAGCAGTACTTC
TRBV7-9	TRBD1	TRBJ2-5	few	CASSLVGTGAYQETQYF	TGTGCCAGCAGCTTAGTAGGAACAGGGGCGTACCAAGAGACCCAGTACTTC
TRBV9	TRBD2	TRBJ2-5	once	CASSPRLAGGQETQYF	TGTGCCAGCAGCCCGAGACTAGCGGGGGGTCAAGAGACCCAGTACTTC
TRBV20-1	.	TRBJ2-7	.	CSATTDSPWEQYF	TGCAGTGCTACGACTGACTCCCCGTGGGAGCAGTACTTC
TRBV14	.	TRBJ2-1	.	CASSQVYRAGEFF	TGTGCCAGCAGCCAAGTTTATAGGGCAGGGGAGTTCTTC
TRBV4-1	.	TRBJ2-3	few	CASQENTGWGSTDTQYF	TGCGCCAGCCAGGAGAACACGGGGTGGGGTAGCACAGATACGCAGTATTTT
TRBV27	.	TRBJ2-1	.	CASSFYFSYNEQFF	TGTGCCAGCAGTTTTTACTTTTCCTACAATGAGCAGTTCTTC
TRBV11-3	TRBD2	TRBJ2-2	once	CASSPSGSGKLAGELFF	TGTGCCAGCAGCCCCTCGGGGAGCGGGAAGTTGGCCGGGGAGCTGTTTTTT
TRBV5-1	TRBD2	TRBJ2-7	few	CASSSTPLAGGLYEQYF	TGCGCCAGCAGCTCGACGCCACTAGCGGGAGGGCTTTACGAGCAGTACTTC
TRBV11-3	TRBD2	TRBJ2-1	few	CASSLDFASGGDSLTYNEQFF	TGTGCCAGCAGCTTAGATTTTGCTAGCGGGGGGGACTCTCTCACTTACAATGAGCAGTTCTTC
TRBV30	.	TRBJ1-1	many	CAWRLDSNTEAFF	TGTGCCTGGAGGCTCGACTCGAACACTGAAGCTTTCTTT
TRBV7-9	TRBD1	TRBJ2-3	many	CASSKTGLADTQYF	TGTGCCAGCAGCAAGACAGGGTTGGCGGATACGCAGTATTTT
TRBV19	.	TRBJ1-2	many	CASSSSGTGHGYTF	TGTGCCAGTAGTAGCTCCGGAACAGGGCATGGCTACACCTTC
TRBV27	TRBD1	TRBJ2-7	many	CASKTGGSSYEQYF	TGTGCCAGCAAAACAGGGGGCAGCTCCTACGAGCAGTACTTC
TRBV4-1	TRBD1	TRBJ2-7	few	CASSQTGGNYEQYF	TGCGCCAGCAGCCAAACAGGGGGAAACTACGAGCAGTACTTC
TRBV10-3	TRBD1	TRBJ1-4	few	CAISEGTGESEKLFF	TGTGCCATCAGTGAGGGGACAGGGGAGAGTGAAAAACTGTTTTTT
TRBV2	TRBD2	TRBJ2-7	.	CASSKLTSGRDEQYF	TGTGCCAGCAGCAAACTCACTAGCGGGAGAGACGAGCAGTACTTC
TRBV29-1	TRBD1	TRBJ1-2	once	CSVGGDGQALNYGYTF	TGCAGCGTTGGAGGAGATGGACAGGCCCTTAACTATGGCTACACCTTC
TRBV7-9	.	TRBJ2-1	.	CASSLEFTDYNEQFF	TGTGCCAGCAGCTTAGAGTTCACAGACTACAATGAGCAGTTCTTC
TRBV4-2	.	TRBJ2-5	few	CASSPKGGVKQETQYF	TGTGCCAGCAGCCCCAAGGGGGGAGTGAAGCAAGAGACCCAGTACTTC
TRBV19	TRBD2	TRBJ2-7	few	CASSPSGLAGLYEQYF	TGTGCCAGTAGTCCGTCGGGACTAGCGGGACTCTACGAGCAGTACTTC
TRBV6-1	TRBD1	TRBJ1-2	few	CASSEAGGQNYGYTF	TGTGCCAGCAGTGAAGCGGGGGGACAGAACTATGGCTACACCTTC
TRBV20-1	.	TRBJ1-5	.	CSARGGRAYSNQPQHF	TGCAGTGCTAGAGGTGGGAGGGCTTATAGCAATCAGCCCCAGCATTTT
TRBV7-8	.	TRBJ2-1	many	CASSLTGEYNEQFF	TGTGCCAGCAGCTTAACGGGAGAGTACAATGAGCAGTTCTTC
TRBV2	.	TRBJ2-5	medium-sized	CASRNSATETQYF	TGTGCCAGCAGAAATAGCGCTACGGAGACCCAGTACTTC
TRBV12-3/TRBV12-4	TRBD2	TRBJ2-1	.	CASSPPRGEIYNEQFF	TGTGCCAGCAGCCCACCCCGGGGGGAAATTTACAATGAGCAGTTCTTC
TRBV3-1	TRBD1	TRBJ2-3	many	CASSHGTGATDTQYF	TGTGCCAGCAGCCACGGGACAGGGGCGACAGATACGCAGTATTTT
TRBV7-2	TRBD2	TRBJ2-1	.	CASSLFVFSGTYNEQFF	TGTGCCAGCAGCTTATTTGTCTTTAGCGGGACCTACAATGAGCAGTTCTTC